The source of this TCR beta chain is a study of T cells in Graves' hyperthyroidism and ophthalmopathy. Study conclusions and caveats: Model-based prediction identified ophthalmopathy a median approximately 6.2 months prior to its onset.

This clonotype has ten or more counts. No antigen is known for it. The CDR3 consists of 14 residues. V lost 9 bases and J 2 bases, leaving 16 bases between the germline ends. Per germline, CDR1 SNHLY and CDR2 FYNNEI. Amplification of TCR beta CDR3 regions used RNA as the template. A set of HTBI primers served as the primers for a first-round RT-PCR of the TCR CDR3. Each CDR3 protein is one row after TCRdb ran MiXCR on the multiplex PCR reads. There are under 450,000 distinct CDR3 sequences in the sample; about 15% occur only once, and 34% lies in the top ten. The chain uses TRBV2 and TRBJ1-2; D not resolved. The sequenced sample was blood. The clonotype comes from a woman aged 25 to 39 with Graves' hyperthyroidism that later progressed to Graves' ophthalmopathy. CDR3 region: CARLGDTENYGYTF. The CDR3 nucleotides read TGTGCCAGACTAGGTGATACGGAGAACTATGGCTACACCTTC.